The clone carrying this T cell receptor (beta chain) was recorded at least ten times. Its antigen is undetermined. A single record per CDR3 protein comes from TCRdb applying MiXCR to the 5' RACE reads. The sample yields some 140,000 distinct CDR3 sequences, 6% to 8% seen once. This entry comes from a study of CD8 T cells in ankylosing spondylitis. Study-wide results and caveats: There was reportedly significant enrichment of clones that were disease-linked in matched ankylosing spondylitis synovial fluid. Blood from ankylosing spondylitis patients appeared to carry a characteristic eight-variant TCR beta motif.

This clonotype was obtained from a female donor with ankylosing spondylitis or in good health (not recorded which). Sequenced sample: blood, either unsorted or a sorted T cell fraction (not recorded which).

The DNA for the CDR3 is TGTGCCAGCAGCTCCCTTAATCAGCCCCAGCATTTT. Residues: CASSSLNQPQHF. The rearrangement joins TRBV5-5 to TRBJ1-5; D is unresolved. Trimming took off 3 bases at V and 4 bases at J, with 5 bases between the two ends. The germline gives CDR1 SGHKS, CDR2 YYEKEE (reference sequence). This CDR3 is built from 12 residues.